The clone carrying this TCR beta chain was observed once. The data were taken from a study of T cell changes during pregnancy in multiple sclerosis. Between the trimmed V and J ends, which lost 0 bases and 8 bases, there was a span of 19 bases. Germline V lookup: CDR1 SQVTM, CDR2 ANQGSEA. The CDR3 has 15 residues. Here immunoSEQ multiplex PCR was the method, and the copy in TCRdb shows in-frame clones only, minus some. The sample includes roughly 40,000 clones, around nine tenths of them seen just once. V is TRBV29-1 and J is TRBJ1-2, with D possibly TRBD1 on 5 matching bases. The TCR was taken from a female donor with multiple sclerosis, enrolled in a pregnancy study. Sequences were derived from CD4+ T cells from peripheral blood mononuclear cells, sampled in the first trimester of pregnancy. The CDR3 DNA sequence: TGCAGCGTTGAAGATCCCCGGACGAGGAGGGACGGCTACACCTTC. Protein: CSVEDPRTRRDGYTF.